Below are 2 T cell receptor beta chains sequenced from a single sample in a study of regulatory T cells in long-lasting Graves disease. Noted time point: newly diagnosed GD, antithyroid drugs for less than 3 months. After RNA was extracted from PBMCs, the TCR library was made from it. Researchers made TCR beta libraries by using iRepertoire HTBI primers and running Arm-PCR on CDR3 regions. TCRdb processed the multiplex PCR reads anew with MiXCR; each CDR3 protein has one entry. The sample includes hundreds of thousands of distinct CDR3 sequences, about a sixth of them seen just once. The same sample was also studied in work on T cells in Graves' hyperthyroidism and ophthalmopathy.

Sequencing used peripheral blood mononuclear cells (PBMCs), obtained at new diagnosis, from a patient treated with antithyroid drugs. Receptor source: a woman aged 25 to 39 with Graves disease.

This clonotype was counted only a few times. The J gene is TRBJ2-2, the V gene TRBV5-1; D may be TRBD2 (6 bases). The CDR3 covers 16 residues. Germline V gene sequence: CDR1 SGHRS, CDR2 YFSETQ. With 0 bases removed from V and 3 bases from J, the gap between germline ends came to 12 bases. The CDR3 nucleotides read TGCGCCAGCAGCTTGGTCTCGCGGGGCCACACCGGGGAGCTGTTTTTT. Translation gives CASSLVSRGHTGELFF.

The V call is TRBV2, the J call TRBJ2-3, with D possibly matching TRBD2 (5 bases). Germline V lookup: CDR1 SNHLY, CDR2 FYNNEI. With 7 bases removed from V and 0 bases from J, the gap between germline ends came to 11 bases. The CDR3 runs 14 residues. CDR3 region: CASKRLPSTDTQYF. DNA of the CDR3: TGTGCCAGCAAAAGACTACCTAGCACAGATACGCAGTATTTT.